Shown below are 24 T cell receptor beta chains from a single sample sequenced in a study of blood T cell repertoires in COVID-19. Assay: immunoSEQ multiplex PCR; the TCRdb copy retains only in-frame clones and omits some. The sample holds roughly 300,000 clones; around nine tenths are singletons and the top ten take 1% to 1.3%. The specimen was PBMCs or T cells enriched from blood (not recorded which). These receptors originate from a woman aged 25 to 39 who had recovered from COVID-19.

The genes are TRBV19 and TRBJ2-2; D gene unclear. Germline CDR1 LNHDA, CDR2 SQIVND (reference sequence). With 4 bases removed from V and 2 bases from J, the gap between germline ends came to 11 bases. CDR3 length: 15 residues. Written as DNA, the CDR3 is TGTGCCAGTAGTACAACCCTAGGTAACACCGGGGAGCTGTTTTTT. It translates to CASSTTLGNTGELFF.

V gene TRBV9 combines with J gene TRBJ2-1; a possible D gene is TRBD1 (5 bases). The CDR3 has 17 amino acids. Per the germline V gene, CDR1 is SGDLS and CDR2 is YYNGEE. V dropped 4 bases and J dropped 5 bases, with 22 bases sitting between them. The CDR3 here is CASSSTPQGGVNNEQFF. DNA of the CDR3: TGTGCCAGCAGCTCAACCCCGCAGGGTGGGGTAAACAATGAGCAGTTCTTC.

This sequence joins TRBV5-1 and TRBJ1-2; TRBD1 matches at 7 bases. The junction had 5 bases not matched to a gene; V was cut back by 4 bases and J by 2 bases. The V gene's germline CDR1 is SGHRS and CDR2 YFSETQ. This CDR3 has 14 amino acids. The CDR3 region has the DNA TGCGCCAGCAGCATTGGACAGGCCAACTATGGCTACACCTTC. This codes for CASSIGQANYGYTF.

The chain combines TRBV29-1 with TRBJ1-1, with 9 bases fitting TRBD1. V shed 1 base, J shed 3 bases, and the junction held 6 bases outside the gene matches. The CDR3 sequence is 15 residues long. Germline lookup yields CDR1 SQVTM and CDR2 ANQGSEA. The CDR3 here is CSVEGYRGLDTEAFF. The CDR3 DNA reads as TGCAGCGTTGAAGGTTACAGGGGGCTAGACACTGAAGCTTTCTTT.

This chain connects TRBV3-1 (or the pseudogene TRBV3-2) to TRBJ1-1, with no clear D. Trimming left V 1 base short and J 2 bases short, with 14 bases between. CDR1 and CDR2 from the germline V gene are LGHDT and YNNKEL (reference sequence). The CDR3 contains 16 residues. The CDR3 here is CASSQGWGGINTEAFF. The DNA of the CDR3 is TGTGCCAGCAGCCAAGGGTGGGGAGGAATTAACACTGAAGCTTTCTTT.

The gene calls are TRBV4-3 and TRBJ2-3, with 10 positions matching TRBD2. Germline V gene sequence: CDR1 LGHNA, CDR2 YSLEER. The CDR3 length is 18 residues. The trim removed 0 bases at V and 8 bases at J, leaving 14 bases unmatched. The CDR3 protein is CASSQERGAGGPVVTQYF. In DNA form, the CDR3 reads TGCGCCAGCAGCCAAGAAAGGGGAGCGGGAGGGCCAGTGGTTACGCAGTATTTT.

V and J are TRBV2 and TRBJ2-6; 7 positions agree with TRBD1. V dropped 4 bases and J dropped 2; count of bases not matched to a gene: 5. The length of the CDR3 is 16 residues. Germline CDR1 and CDR2: SNHLY and FYNNEI. In DNA, the CDR3 is TGTGCCAGCAGTGTTGAGGGGGCGCCTGGGGCCAACGTCCTGACTTTC. It specifies CASSVEGAPGANVLTF.

Concerning this clone itself: Other DNA sequences in the same sample also yield this CDR3. The genes are TRBV5-1 and TRBJ1-5, with D possibly TRBD1 on 6 matching bases. The CDR3 is 15 amino acids. V lost 0 bases and J 1 base, leaving 8 bases between the germline ends. The germline V gene has CDR1 SGHRS and CDR2 YFSETQ. The CDR3, as DNA: TGCGCCAGCAGCTTGGGTGGGGGCAGCAATCAGCCCCAGCATTTT. Its translation: CASSLGGGSNQPQHF.

This CDR3 is CASSIHDRRTEAFF. CDR3 DNA: TGTGCCAGTAGTATACACGACCGGAGAACTGAAGCTTTCTTT. This chain links TRBV19 with TRBJ1-1; D is undetermined. The CDR3 runs to 14 residues. Germline CDR1 reads LNHDA; CDR2 reads SQIVND (reference sequence). Trimming left V 2 bases short and J 5 bases short, with 12 bases between.

This CDR3 is CASSSGQGISEAFF. In DNA, the CDR3 is TGTGCCAGCAGCTCGGGACAGGGGATATCTGAAGCTTTCTTT. The V and J genes are TRBV5-4 and TRBJ1-1, with 10 bases matching TRBD1. V was clipped by 3 bases and J by 6 bases; unmatched bases: 5. CDR1 SGHNT and CDR2 YYREEE come from the germline V gene (reference sequence). This CDR3 has 14 amino acids.

The chain is built from TRBV11-1 and TRBJ1-2, with D uncertain. Trimming removed 0 bases at V and 7 bases at J, with 15 bases between. The germline V gene encodes CDR1 SGHAT and CDR2 FQDESV (reference sequence). The length of the CDR3 is 15 residues. CDR3 sequence: CASSLALPSATGYTF. The CDR3, as DNA: TGTGCCAGCAGCTTAGCCCTCCCCAGCGCGACTGGCTACACCTTC.

The chain has TRBV18 and TRBJ2-1, with TRBD2 matching 11 bases. Looked up from germline, CDR1 is KGHSH and CDR2 is LQKENI. The CDR3 has 16 residues. V lost 1 base to trimming and J lost 5 bases; unmatched junction nucleotides: 4. The CDR3 loop is CASSPRLAGGDNEQFF. In DNA form, the CDR3 reads TGTGCCAGCTCACCACGGCTAGCGGGAGGTGACAATGAGCAGTTCTTC.

The rearrangement links TRBV28 to TRBJ1-2; 9 bases align to TRBD1. CDR3 size: 15 residues. J lost 6 bases, V lost 5 bases, and 10 bases had no gene match. The V gene's germline CDR1 is MDHEN and CDR2 SYDVKM. The CDR3 here is CASSTPPGQGDGYTF. The CDR3 DNA reads TGTGCCAGCAGTACACCCCCGGGACAGGGAGATGGCTACACCTTC.

This rearrangement joins TRBV6-5 to TRBJ1-2; 10 bases line up with TRBD1. The length of the CDR3 is 13 residues. The V gene's germline CDR1 is MNHEY and CDR2 SVGAGI. The junction had 5 bases not matched to a gene; V was cut back by 6 bases and J by 7 bases. The CDR3 sequence: CASRTGGKGGYTF. In DNA form, the CDR3 reads TGTGCCAGCAGGACAGGGGGCAAAGGTGGCTACACCTTC.

J is TRBJ1-5 and V is TRBV4-3; 7 bases are shared with TRBD1. Germline values: CDR1 LGHNA, CDR2 YSLEER. J was trimmed by 2 bases and V by 2 bases; bases with no gene match: 3. The CDR3 has 15 residues. DNA for the CDR3: TGCGCCAGCAGCCAAAACAGGGGAGGCAATCAGCCCCAGCATTTT. The encoded protein is CASSQNRGGNQPQHF.

With respect to this clone: A junction end diverges from the germline sequence, so it may reflect a read error. This chain connects TRBV5-1 to TRBJ2-5; D not resolved. The germline V gene has CDR1 SGHRS and CDR2 YFSETQ. This CDR3 comprises 13 residues. CDR3 amino acids: CASSLASSEAQYF. The CDR3 coding sequence is TGCGCCAGCAGCTTGGCTTCCTCAGAGGCCCAGTACTTC.

The chain uses TRBV28 and TRBJ2-7, with 14 bases lining up with TRBD2. CDR3 length: 15 amino acids. V lost 2 bases, J lost 5 bases, and 2 bases stayed unmatched. Germline V gene lookup returns CDR1 MDHEN and CDR2 SYDVKM. Here the CDR3 reads CASSLRTSGRNEQYF. CDR3 coding DNA: TGTGCCAGCAGTTTACGGACTAGCGGGAGGAACGAGCAGTACTTC.

This chain uses TRBV29-1 with TRBJ2-5, with 10 positions matching TRBD1. The CDR3 covers 13 residues. Germline V gives CDR1 SQVTM, CDR2 ANQGSEA. V trimming: 6 bases; J trimming: 4 bases; junction bases outside the gene matches: 5. The CDR3 DNA follows: TGCAGCGTCGAAAGGGACAGGGGAGAGACCCAGTACTTC. Translating it yields CSVERDRGETQYF. Supplemented by reference TRBV29-1 and TRBJ2-5, the full variable domain reads SAVISQKPSRDICQRGTSLTIQCQVDSQVTMMFWYRQQPGQSLTLIATANQGSEATYESGFVIDKFPISRPNLTFSTLTVSNMSPEDSSIYLCSVERDRGETQYFGPGTRLLVL.

The chain employs TRBV12-3 or TRBV12-4 and TRBJ2-7; D is unresolved. Trimming shortened V by 5 bases and J by 3 bases, and 8 bases separated the two germline ends. The CDR3 contains 12 residues. CDR3: CASSPYYYEQYF. The CDR3 DNA sequence: TGTGCCAGCAGTCCTTACTACTACGAGCAGTACTTC.

V gene TRBV10-3 combines with J gene TRBJ2-5, with 8 bases identical to TRBD2. The CDR3 sequence is 13 residues long. V shed 10 bases, J shed 2 bases, and the junction held 6 bases outside the gene matches. Germline loops: CDR1 ENHRY, CDR2 SYGVKD. CDR3 in DNA: TGTGCCACCACTAGCGGAGCTCAAGAGACCCAGTACTTC. This codes for CATTSGAQETQYF.

Only a few counts were recorded for this clone. The chain carries TRBV6-6 and TRBJ2-6; 11 bases align to TRBD2. The CDR3 totals 17 residues. CDR1 is MNHNY and CDR2 is SVGAGI in the germline V gene (reference sequence). V shed 8 bases and J 1 base; nucleotides not matched to a gene: 7. The CDR3 coding sequence is TGTGCCAGCGGTCCTAGCGGGAGGATGTCTGGGGCCAACGTCCTGACTTTC. Its translation: CASGPSGRMSGANVLTF.

About this clone itself: Other DNA sequences from this sample encode an identical CDR3 as well. The V and J genes are TRBV28 and TRBJ1-3; no clear D gene. Trimming left V 4 bases short and J 0 bases short, with 4 bases between. Germline CDR1 MDHEN, CDR2 SYDVKM. The CDR3 is made up of 13 amino acids. CDR3 DNA sequence: TGTGCCAGCAGTTCGGGCTCTGGAAACACCATATATTTT. Its protein is CASSSGSGNTIYF.

The chain couples TRBV2 to TRBJ2-4; 7 positions match TRBD1. CDR1 is SNHLY and CDR2 is FYNNEI in the germline V gene. The CDR3 has 15 residues. Trimming at V came to 6 bases and at J to 4 bases, leaving 9 bases not matched to a gene. The CDR3 sequence: CASSETGTDKNIQYF. The DNA of the CDR3 is TGTGCCAGCAGCGAAACCGGGACAGATAAAAACATTCAGTACTTC.

This clone came up a few times. The chain couples TRBV7-2 to TRBJ2-1; 8 bases agree with TRBD2. The CDR3 is made up of 14 amino acids. The J segment lost 2 bases and the V segment lost 4 bases, leaving 1 base of the junction unmatched. Germline CDR1 and CDR2: SGHTA and FQGNSA. The CDR3 protein is CASSSGLAYNEQFF. As DNA, the CDR3 is TGTGCCAGCAGCTCGGGACTAGCCTACAATGAGCAGTTCTTC.